A single sample gave rise to the 32 T cell receptor beta chains below, sequenced in a study of T cells in Graves' hyperthyroidism and ophthalmopathy. Using RNA transcripts as the source, TCR beta CDR3 regions were amplified. In the first-round RT-PCR of the TCR CDR3, the HTBI primer set was used. TCRdb called the multiplex PCR reads again in MiXCR, with one record for every CDR3 protein. This table has around 350,000 distinct CDR3 sequences, 15% to 17% appearing once. Sequencing input: blood. All receptors derive from a woman younger than 30 with Graves' hyperthyroidism that later progressed to Graves' ophthalmopathy.

This clonotype was counted ten times or more. The rearrangement links TRBV28 to TRBJ2-7, with TRBD1 as a possible D gene (6 bases). The CDR3 extends over 12 amino acids. Germline values: CDR1 MDHEN, CDR2 SYDVKM. V lost 5 bases and J lost 3, with 8 bases in between. CDR3 sequence (DNA): TGTGCCAGCAGTGGACAGTTCTACGAGCAGTACTTC. This sequence encodes CASSGQFYEQYF.

This clonotype was detected many times. The V and J genes are TRBV15 and TRBJ2-3; D remains ambiguous. This CDR3 contains 16 residues. Trimming took 1 base from V and 1 from J, leaving 12 bases between them. Germline CDR1 and CDR2: LNHNV and YYDKDF (reference sequence). The CDR3 region is CATSRGGEVGTDTQYF. The CDR3 bases are TGTGCCACCAGCAGAGGTGGAGAGGTGGGCACAGATACGCAGTATTTT.

This clonotype was picked up many times. The V gene is TRBV19, the J gene TRBJ1-1, with unresolved D. The CDR3 consists of 13 residues. Trimming cost V 3 bases and J 7 bases, with 12 bases left between them. Germline loops: CDR1 LNHDA, CDR2 SQIVND (reference sequence). The CDR3 nucleotides read TGTGCCAGTAGTATTGGCACGGGTCGTGAAGCTTTCTTT. Its translation: CASSIGTGREAFF.

The V call is TRBV5-8, the J call TRBJ2-3; tentatively, D is TRBD2 (6 bases). Trimming left V 2 bases short and J 2 bases short, with 9 bases between. The CDR3 extends over 14 amino acids. Germline lookup yields CDR1 SGHTS and CDR2 YDEGEE. The CDR3 sequence is CASSFSGDTDTQYF. The CDR3 nucleotides are TGTGCCAGCAGCTTTTCGGGGGACACAGATACGCAGTATTTT.

This clonotype was recorded many times. This chain uses TRBV18 with TRBJ2-7, with no clear D. This CDR3 has 14 amino acids. CDR1 and CDR2 (germline): KGHSH, LQKENI. Trimming left V 0 bases short and J 3 bases short, with 9 bases between. The DNA for the CDR3 is TGTGCCAGCTCACCACCCTCCCGGAGCTACGAGCAGTACTTC. This gives the protein CASSPPSRSYEQYF.

The chain recombines TRBV28 with TRBJ2-1; TRBD2 matches 7 bases. Trimming at V came to 2 bases and at J to 9 bases, leaving 19 bases not matched to a gene. The CDR3 runs to 18 residues. Germline V gives CDR1 MDHEN, CDR2 SYDVKM. CDR3 region: CASSLRSGGRRLRTEQFF. The CDR3 region has the DNA TGTGCCAGCAGTTTACGGTCTGGCGGGAGACGGTTACGCACTGAGCAGTTCTTC.

This clonotype was observed at least ten times. The rearrangement joins TRBV5-1 to TRBJ2-1; TRBD2 might be the D (6 bases). V was cut by 4 bases and J by 4 bases, with 18 bases left in between. The CDR3 consists of 16 residues. The germline V gene has CDR1 SGHRS and CDR2 YFSETQ. The chain's CDR3 is CASSPASLAGYNEQFF. The CDR3 nucleotides read TGCGCCAGCAGCCCGGCCTCACTAGCTGGGTACAATGAGCAGTTCTTC.

Only a few counts were recorded for this clonotype. CDR3 amino acids: CASSLGQGDSDEQFF. DNA of the CDR3: TGTGCCAGCAGTTTGGGGCAGGGGGATTCGGATGAGCAGTTCTTC. The V gene is TRBV28, the J gene TRBJ2-1; 7 bases line up with TRBD1. Germline values: CDR1 MDHEN, CDR2 SYDVKM. Losses at the gene ends were 3 bases for V and 8 bases for J; bases not matched to a gene: 10. This CDR3 spans 15 amino acids.

This clonotype was detected only a few times. This chain connects TRBV3-1 to TRBJ2-2; D is uncertain. CDR1 LGHDT and CDR2 YNNKEL come from the germline V gene (reference sequence). The CDR3 spans 12 residues. The V end lost 4 bases, the J end lost 17 bases, and 17 bases lay between the germline ends. CDR3 sequence (DNA): TGTGCCAGCAGCCGCCCCAACAGTGATCCTTTTTTT. This codes for CASSRPNSDPFF.

This clonotype was seen at least ten times. The chain links TRBV27 to TRBJ1-2; the match to TRBD1 covers 7 bases. CDR1 is MNHEY and CDR2 is SMNVEV in the germline V gene (reference sequence). The V and J ends lost 2 bases and 0 bases, in that order; junction bases with no gene match: 15. This CDR3 is built from 19 residues. The CDR3 bases are TGTGCCAGCAGTTTACGAGGGTACAGGGGAATTACTTCTAACTATGGCTACACCTTC. It codes for CASSLRGYRGITSNYGYTF.

This clonotype was counted a few times. The J gene is TRBJ2-7, the V gene TRBV28, with 13 bases identical to TRBD2. The ends lost 2 bases at V and 5 bases at J; junction bases unmatched: 12. The V gene's germline CDR1 is MDHEN and CDR2 SYDVKM. There are 18 residues in the CDR3. The CDR3 reads CASSLERTSGRAIDEQYF. The CDR3 region has the DNA TGTGCCAGCAGTTTAGAACGAACTAGCGGGAGGGCCATAGACGAGCAGTACTTC.

The V call is TRBV9, the J call TRBJ2-3, with D hard to call. V was shortened by 4 bases and J by 5 bases, with 14 bases between the two germline ends. The CDR3 has 14 amino acids. In germline, CDR1 is SGDLS, CDR2 YYNGEE. CDR3 sequence: CASSSDRSRDTQYF. The DNA of the CDR3 is TGTGCCAGCAGCTCCGACCGTAGCCGAGATACGCAGTATTTT.

In this sample, this clonotype turned up a few times. This sequence joins TRBV30 and TRBJ2-1; D is ambiguous. CDR1 is GTSNPN, CDR2 SVGIG, per germline (reference sequence). V dropped 3 bases and J dropped 5 bases, with 8 bases sitting between them. The CDR3 extends over 12 amino acids. The CDR3 reads CAWSSRDNEQFF. DNA of the CDR3: TGTGCCTGGAGCTCCAGAGACAATGAGCAGTTCTTC. Full variable domain (outside the CDR3, taken from reference TRBV30 and TRBJ2-1): SQTIHQWPATLVQPVGSPLSLECTVEGTSNPNLYWYRQAAGRGLQLLFYSVGIGQISSEVPQNLSASRPQDRQFILSSKKLLLSDSGFYLCAWSSRDNEQFFGPGTRLTVL.

This clonotype was found once. The chain has TRBV19 and TRBJ1-6; the D is unclear. From germline, CDR1 is LNHDA and CDR2 SQIVND (reference sequence). The CDR3 spans 13 residues. V was trimmed by 7 bases and J by 7 bases, leaving 11 bases between them. The CDR3 reads CASKSGSNSPLHF. CDR3 in DNA: TGTGCCAGTAAATCGGGATCAAATTCACCCCTCCACTTT.

The CDR3 is CASNQGHLPGNEQFF. The CDR3 nucleotides read TGTGCCAGCAACCAGGGACACCTCCCAGGGAATGAGCAGTTCTTC. The chain uses TRBV3-1 and TRBJ2-1, with D tentatively TRBD1 (6 bases). This CDR3 is 15 amino acids long. V was shortened by 7 bases and J by 7 bases, with 20 bases between the two germline ends. Germline CDR1 reads LGHDT; CDR2 reads YNNKEL (reference sequence).

J is TRBJ2-1 and V is TRBV6-2 or TRBV6-3; 14 bases line up with TRBD2. Germline assignment: CDR1 MNHEY and CDR2 SVGEGT. Trimming cost V 6 bases and J 9 bases; bases outside gene matches: 4. The CDR3 has 14 residues. The CDR3 DNA reads TGTGCCAGCAGGCGACTAGCGGGAGGGGGTGAGCAGTTCTTC. Its translation is CASRRLAGGGEQFF.

This clonotype was counted ten times or more. The V gene is TRBV15, the J gene TRBJ2-7, with D possibly being TRBD1 (5 bases). The CDR3 is made up of 15 amino acids. Germline V gene data show CDR1 as LNHNV and CDR2 as YYDKDF (reference sequence). V lost 4 bases to trimming and J lost 4 bases, with 17 bases between them. CDR3 nucleotides: TGTGCCACCAGCATTGCTCAGGGTCCCCCTTACGAGCAGTACTTC. Its translation: CATSIAQGPPYEQYF.

The J gene is TRBJ2-7, the V gene TRBV6-5; 8 nucleotides line up with TRBD1. This CDR3 has 16 amino acids. J lost 5 bases, V lost 0 bases, and 9 bases had no gene match. The germline V gene encodes CDR1 MNHEY and CDR2 SVGAGI. The CDR3 protein is CASSYSHPVRGHEQYF. CDR3 coding DNA: TGTGCCAGCAGTTACTCGCACCCCGTCAGGGGGCACGAGCAGTACTTC.

This clonotype was detected only a few times. J is TRBJ2-7 and V is TRBV19; D ambiguous. Germline V gives CDR1 LNHDA, CDR2 SQIVND (reference sequence). CDR3 length: 15 amino acids. The germline V and J ends were trimmed by 1 base and 2 bases, with 12 bases remaining between them. The CDR3 sequence: CASSIGGGGTYEQYF. The CDR3 bases are TGTGCCAGTAGTATAGGAGGCGGCGGCACCTACGAGCAGTACTTC.

The chain couples TRBV6-2 or TRBV6-3 to TRBJ1-2; D is unclear. The CDR3 covers 14 residues. CDR1 and CDR2 from the germline V gene are MNHEY and SVGEGT. The V and J ends lost 6 bases and 4 bases respectively, with 15 bases between them. CDR3 bases: TGTGCCAGCAGCCGAGAAAATGGGGTCTATGGCTACACCTTC. It codes for CASSRENGVYGYTF.

This clonotype occurred many times. The rearrangement uses TRBV6-1 and TRBJ2-7; D gene ambiguous. V shed 5 bases and J shed 0 bases, with 11 bases lying between them. Germline CDR1 reads MNHNS; CDR2 reads SASEGT. The CDR3 extends over 14 amino acids. The CDR3 loop is CASSPEVTSYEQYF. As DNA, the CDR3 is TGTGCCAGCAGTCCTGAGGTCACCTCCTACGAGCAGTACTTC.

This clonotype was recorded many times. V and J are TRBV7-8 and TRBJ2-7, with D possibly matching TRBD2 (6 bases). V was clipped by 5 bases and J by 0 bases, with 11 bases between them. The CDR3 is made up of 14 amino acids. The V gene's germline CDR1 is SGHVS and CDR2 FQNEAQ. CDR3 region: CASSLGTRSYEQYF. The CDR3 nucleotides read TGTGCCAGCAGCCTTGGGACTCGCTCCTACGAGCAGTACTTC.

Only a few counts were recorded for this clonotype. The chain carries TRBV5-1 and TRBJ2-5; 9 bases fit TRBD1. J gave up 3 bases and V 4 bases, and 10 bases lay outside the gene matches. CDR1 and CDR2 from the germline V gene are SGHRS and YFSETQ. The CDR3 length is 16 residues. As DNA, the CDR3 is TGCGCCAGCAGCCCGTGGGGACAGGGTGTGGAAGAGACCCAGTACTTC. Amino acid sequence: CASSPWGQGVEETQYF.

The table lists this clonotype with many counts. The J gene is TRBJ2-7, the V gene TRBV6-1, with D perhaps matching TRBD1 or TRBD2 (5 bases each). Trimming stripped 4 bases from V and 3 bases from J, with 13 bases between. Germline V CDR1 and CDR2: MNHNS, SASEGT. This CDR3 is built from 14 residues. In DNA, the CDR3 is TGTGCCAGCAGTGGCCGACGGGACGACTACGAGCAGTACTTC. Residues: CASSGRRDDYEQYF.

This chain uses TRBV5-4 with TRBJ2-2, with a tentative D call TRBD1 (9 bases). The CDR3 spans 19 residues. V lost 0 bases and J lost 7, with 25 bases in between. The germline V gene has CDR1 SGHNT and CDR2 YYREEE (reference sequence). CDR3 amino acids: CASSLVPIVIAGQGGELFF. The DNA for the CDR3 is TGTGCCAGCAGCTTGGTACCCATTGTAATAGCGGGACAGGGCGGGGAGCTGTTTTTT.

The chain joins TRBV19 to TRBJ2-7, with a possible D match to TRBD1 (5 bases). CDR3 length equals 17 residues. Trimming stripped 4 bases from V and 4 bases from J, with 23 bases between. Germline V gene data show CDR1 as LNHDA and CDR2 as SQIVND (reference sequence). CDR3 loop: CASSTRTRGPVRYEQYF. In nucleotides, the CDR3 is TGTGCCAGTAGTACCCGGACACGAGGCCCTGTGAGGTACGAGCAGTACTTC.

There are many counts of this clonotype. The chain combines TRBV28 with TRBJ2-1, with 15 bases identical to TRBD2. The length of the CDR3 is 19 residues. Germline CDR1 is MDHEN and CDR2 is SYDVKM. V was clipped by 3 bases and J by 1 base; unmatched bases: 7. CDR3 DNA: TGTGCCAGCAGTTTTGGACTAGCGGGAGGGCCTGGGTCCTACAATGAGCAGTTCTTC. As protein: CASSFGLAGGPGSYNEQFF.

This clonotype was recorded at least ten times. The rearrangement links TRBV2 to TRBJ2-1; 13 bases map to TRBD2. This CDR3 has 21 amino acids. Unmatched junction bases numbered 13, after V lost 2 bases and J lost 0 bases. Germline lookup yields CDR1 SNHLY and CDR2 FYNNEI. The CDR3 DNA follows: TGTGCCAGCAGTGAAAGTGGATCCCCGACTAGCGGGGGGAGCTCCTACAATGAGCAGTTCTTC. It is translated as CASSESGSPTSGGSSYNEQFF.

This clonotype was seen at least ten times. V usage is TRBV11-1 and J usage is TRBJ1-1; D uncertain. Germline V gene data show CDR1 as SGHAT and CDR2 as FQDESV (reference sequence). The CDR3 is made up of 13 amino acids. Trimming removed 4 bases at V and 1 base at J, with 7 bases between. CDR3 region: CASSSRRNTEAFF. The CDR3 region has the DNA TGTGCCAGCAGCTCACGTAGGAACACTGAAGCTTTCTTT.

This clonotype was detected ten times or more. The chain recombines TRBV7-2 with TRBJ1-2, with 7 bases lining up with TRBD1. The CDR3 is 14 amino acids. CDR1 and CDR2 from the germline V gene are SGHTA and FQGNSA. V shed 3 bases and J 4 bases; nucleotides not matched to a gene: 5. CDR3 DNA: TGTGCCAGCAGCTTGGGGACAGAACCCTATGGCTACACCTTC. Residues: CASSLGTEPYGYTF.

V and J are TRBV19 and TRBJ1-4, with D unclear. V dropped 11 bases and J dropped 6 bases, with 31 bases sitting between them. Germline V lookup: CDR1 LNHDA, CDR2 SQIVND (reference sequence). The CDR3 length is 18 residues. The CDR3 region has the DNA TGTGCCGTAGGAATCCCCTGGGTAACGGGTATTGCGGATGAAAAACTGTTTTTT. As protein: CAVGIPWVTGIADEKLFF.

This clonotype was detected ten times or more. The rearrangement uses TRBV3-1 and TRBJ1-3; TRBD1 matches at 7 bases. The CDR3 loop spans 15 amino acids. CDR1 is LGHDT, CDR2 YNNKEL, per germline (reference sequence). Trimming removed 3 bases from V and 1 base from J; junction bases left unmatched: 3. DNA of the CDR3: TGTGCCAGCAGCCAGGCGACAGGGTCTGGAAACACCATATATTTT. Translating gives CASSQATGSGNTIYF.